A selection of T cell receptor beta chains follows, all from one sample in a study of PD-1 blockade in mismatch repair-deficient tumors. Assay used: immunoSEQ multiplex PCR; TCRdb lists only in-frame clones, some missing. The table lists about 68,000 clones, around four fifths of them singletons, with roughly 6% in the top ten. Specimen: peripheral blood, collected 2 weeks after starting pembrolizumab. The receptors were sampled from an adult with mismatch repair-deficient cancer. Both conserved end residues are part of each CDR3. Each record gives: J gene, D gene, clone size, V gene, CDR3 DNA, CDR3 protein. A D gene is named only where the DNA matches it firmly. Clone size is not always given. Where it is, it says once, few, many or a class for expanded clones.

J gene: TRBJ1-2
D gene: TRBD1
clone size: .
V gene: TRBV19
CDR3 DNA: TGTGCCAGTAGTAACCCATTTAAGGACAGGGACGGAAGGAATGGCTACACCTTC
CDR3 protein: CASSNPFKDRDGRNGYTF

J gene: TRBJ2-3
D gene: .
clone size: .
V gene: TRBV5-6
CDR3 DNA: TGTGCCAGCAGCCTTCTGGGCCCCACAGATACGCAGTATTTT
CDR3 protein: CASSLLGPTDTQYF

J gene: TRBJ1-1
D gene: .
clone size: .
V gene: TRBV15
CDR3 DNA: TGTGCCACCAGCAGAGAAGGGGTTCCGAACACTGAAGCTTTCTTT
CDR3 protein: CATSREGVPNTEAFF

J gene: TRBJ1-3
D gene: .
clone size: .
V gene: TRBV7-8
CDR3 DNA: TGTGCCAGCAGTTCATGGGGCGATGCCCGAGGAAACACCATATATTTT
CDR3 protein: CASSSWGDARGNTIYF

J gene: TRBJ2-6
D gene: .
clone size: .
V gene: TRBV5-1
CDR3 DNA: TGCGCCAGCAGCTTGCTGGGTCCTGGGGCCAACGTCCTGACTTTC
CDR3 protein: CASSLLGPGANVLTF

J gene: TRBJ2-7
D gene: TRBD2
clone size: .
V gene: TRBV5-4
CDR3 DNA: TGTGCCAGCAGCCAGTTAGCGGGCCTTACCGAGCAGTACTTC
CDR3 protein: CASSQLAGLTEQYF

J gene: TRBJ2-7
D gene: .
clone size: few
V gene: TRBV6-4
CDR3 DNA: TGTGCCAGCAGATCGAGGCAGGGTGGCGAGCAGTACTTC
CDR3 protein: CASRSRQGGEQYF

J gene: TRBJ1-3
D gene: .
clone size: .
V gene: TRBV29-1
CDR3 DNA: TGCAGCGTATTAGTCTCTGGAAACACCATATATTTT
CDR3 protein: CSVLVSGNTIYF

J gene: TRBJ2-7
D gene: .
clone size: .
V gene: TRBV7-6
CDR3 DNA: TGTGCCAGCAGCCTCCGGGACAACTCCTACGAGCAGTACTTC
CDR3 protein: CASSLRDNSYEQYF

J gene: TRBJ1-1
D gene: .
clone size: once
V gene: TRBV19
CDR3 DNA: TGTGCCAGTAGTATAGGATACACTGAAGCTTTCTTT
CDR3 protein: CASSIGYTEAFF

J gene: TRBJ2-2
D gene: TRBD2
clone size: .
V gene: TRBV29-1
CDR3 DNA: TGCAGCGTTGAACTGGCGGGAGTTTGGAACACCGGGGAGCTGTTTTTT
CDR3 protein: CSVELAGVWNTGELFF

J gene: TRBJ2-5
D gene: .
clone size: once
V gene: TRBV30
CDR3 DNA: TGTGCCTGGAGTCCAGGCACGGCGGCGGAGACCCAGTACTTC
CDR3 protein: CAWSPGTAAETQYF

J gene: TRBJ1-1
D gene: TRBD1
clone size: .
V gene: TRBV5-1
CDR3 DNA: TGCGCCAGCAGCTTGGGGGACAGCAATCCTCATGAAGCTTTCTTT
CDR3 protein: CASSLGDSNPHEAFF

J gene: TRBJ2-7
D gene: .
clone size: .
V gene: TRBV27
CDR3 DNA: TGTGCCAGCAGTACCTTACAGTGGTCAGAGCAGTACTTC
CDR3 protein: CASSTLQWSEQYF

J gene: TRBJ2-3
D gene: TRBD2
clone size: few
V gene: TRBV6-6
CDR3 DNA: TGTGCCAGCAGTTGGACTAGCGGGAGAATGGATACGCAGTATTTT
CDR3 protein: CASSWTSGRMDTQYF

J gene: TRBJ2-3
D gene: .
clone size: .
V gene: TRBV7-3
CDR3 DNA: TGTGCCAGCAGCTCAGGACCTCCCGATACGCAGTATTTT
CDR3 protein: CASSSGPPDTQYF

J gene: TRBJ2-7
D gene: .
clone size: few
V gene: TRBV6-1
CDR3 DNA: TGTGCCAGCATGACAGGAACCTACGAGCAGTACTTC
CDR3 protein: CASMTGTYEQYF

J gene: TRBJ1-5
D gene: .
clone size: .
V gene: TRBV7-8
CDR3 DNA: TGTGCCAGCAGCTTAGGGGCGAAGGGCAATCAGCCCCAGCATTTT
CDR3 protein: CASSLGAKGNQPQHF

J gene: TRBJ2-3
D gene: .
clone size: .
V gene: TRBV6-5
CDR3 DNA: TGTGCCAGCAGTTCGGGACAACTCACAGATACGCAGTATTTT
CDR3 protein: CASSSGQLTDTQYF

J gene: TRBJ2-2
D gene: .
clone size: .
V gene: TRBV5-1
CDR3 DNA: TGCGCCAGCAGCTTGGTCTCCAGGGGCGGGGAGCTGTTTTTT
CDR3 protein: CASSLVSRGGELFF

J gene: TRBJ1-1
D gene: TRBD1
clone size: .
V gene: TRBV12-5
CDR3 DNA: TGTGCTAGTGGTTTGGATACAGGGGGCAGGCCAACTGAAGCTTTCTTT
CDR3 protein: CASGLDTGGRPTEAFF

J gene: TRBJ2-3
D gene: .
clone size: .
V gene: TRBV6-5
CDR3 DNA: TGTGCCAGCAGTACCCAGACATTAGAGTCGCATACGCAGTATTTT
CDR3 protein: CASSTQTLESHTQYF

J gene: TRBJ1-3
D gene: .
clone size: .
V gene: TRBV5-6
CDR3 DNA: TGTGCCAGCAGCTTGGGGACGTTCTCTGGAAACACCATATATTTT
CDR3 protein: CASSLGTFSGNTIYF

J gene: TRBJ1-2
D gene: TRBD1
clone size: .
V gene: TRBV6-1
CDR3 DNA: TGTGCCAGCAGTGTCTCAGGGGGGGTCTATGGCTACACCTTC
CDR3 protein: CASSVSGGVYGYTF

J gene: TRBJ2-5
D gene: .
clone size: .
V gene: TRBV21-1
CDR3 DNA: TGTGCCAGCAGCGCCGGGACAGGGGGCCCCAAAGAGACCCAGTACTTC
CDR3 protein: CASSAGTGGPKETQYF

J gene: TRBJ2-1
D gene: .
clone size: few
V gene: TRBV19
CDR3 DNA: TGTGCCAGTAGAAGGGTGGGATCCTCCTACAATGAGCAGTTCTTC
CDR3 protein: CASRRVGSSYNEQFF

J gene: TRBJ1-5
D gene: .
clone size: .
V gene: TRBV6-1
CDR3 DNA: TGTGCCAGCAGACGACCAAATCAGCCCCAGCATTTT
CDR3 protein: CASRRPNQPQHF

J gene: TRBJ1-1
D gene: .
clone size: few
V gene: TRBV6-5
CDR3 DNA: TGTGCCAGCACCACTGGGAGGGAAGGCACTGAAGCTTTCTTT
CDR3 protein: CASTTGREGTEAFF

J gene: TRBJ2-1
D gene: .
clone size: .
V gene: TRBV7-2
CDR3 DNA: TGTGCCAGCAGCTTAGCCCCTTACCCGGATTCTAAGCAGTTCTTC
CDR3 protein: CASSLAPYPDSKQFF

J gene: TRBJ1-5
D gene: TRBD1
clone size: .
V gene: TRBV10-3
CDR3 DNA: TGTGCCATCAGTGAGTCGGGACAGGGTAGCAATCAGCCCCAGCATTTT
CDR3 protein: CAISESGQGSNQPQHF

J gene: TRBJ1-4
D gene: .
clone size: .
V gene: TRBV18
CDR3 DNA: TGTGCCAGCTCTCTTTCGAGTCAGAAGGAACTGTTTTTT
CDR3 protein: CASSLSSQKELFF

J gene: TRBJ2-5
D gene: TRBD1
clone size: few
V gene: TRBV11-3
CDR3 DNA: TGTGCCAGCAGCTTACCGCGGGACAGGGGAGGGCAAGAGACCCAGTACTTC
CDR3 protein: CASSLPRDRGGQETQYF

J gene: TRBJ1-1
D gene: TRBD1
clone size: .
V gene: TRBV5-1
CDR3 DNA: TGCGCCAGCAGCTCTGGGACAGGGGAATGGTTAGGGTTGAACACTGAAGCTTTCTTT
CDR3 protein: CASSSGTGEWLGLNTEAFF

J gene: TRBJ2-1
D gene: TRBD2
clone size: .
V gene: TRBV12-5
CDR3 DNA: TGTGCTAGTGGATCAGGACTAGCGGGCTACTCCTACAATGAGCAGTTCTTC
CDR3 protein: CASGSGLAGYSYNEQFF

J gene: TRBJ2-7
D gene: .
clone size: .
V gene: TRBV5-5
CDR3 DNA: TGTGCCAGCAGCTTGGGACAGCAAACCTACGAGCAGTACTTC
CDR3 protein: CASSLGQQTYEQYF

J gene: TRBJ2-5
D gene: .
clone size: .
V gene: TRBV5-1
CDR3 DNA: TGCGCCAGCAGCCCCCGCGGGGGCGAGACCCAGTACTTC
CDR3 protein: CASSPRGGETQYF

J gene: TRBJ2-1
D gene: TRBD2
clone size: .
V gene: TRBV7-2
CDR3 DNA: TGTGCCAGCAGCTTCCGCGGGAGTGCTGACAATGAGCAGTTCTTC
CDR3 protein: CASSFRGSADNEQFF

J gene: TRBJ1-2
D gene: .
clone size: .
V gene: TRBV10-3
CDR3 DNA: TGTGCCATCAGTGATCGGGCGGCCTCTAACTATGGCTACACCTTC
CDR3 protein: CAISDRAASNYGYTF

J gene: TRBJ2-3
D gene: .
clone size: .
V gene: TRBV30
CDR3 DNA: TGTGCCTGGAGTCTCGGACTAACCCCCTTTCAAGATACGCAGTATTTT
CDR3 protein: CAWSLGLTPFQDTQYF

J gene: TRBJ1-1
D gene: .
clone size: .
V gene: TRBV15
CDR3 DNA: TGTGCCACCAGCAGAGACAGGGTAACTGAAGCTTTCTTT
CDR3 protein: CATSRDRVTEAFF

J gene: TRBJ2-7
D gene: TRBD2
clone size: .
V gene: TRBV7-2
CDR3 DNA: TGTGCCAGCAGCTTAGAGGCGGGGGGGGCCTACGAGCAGTACTTC
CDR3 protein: CASSLEAGGAYEQYF

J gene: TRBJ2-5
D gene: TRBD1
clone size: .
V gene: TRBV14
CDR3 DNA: TGTGCCAGCAGCCCCACCGGGACAGGGGGCTTGAAGACCCAGTACTTC
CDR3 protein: CASSPTGTGGLKTQYF

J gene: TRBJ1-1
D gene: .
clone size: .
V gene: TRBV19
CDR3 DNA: TGTGCCAGTAGTACGACAACTCTGAACACTGAAGCTTTCTTT
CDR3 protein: CASSTTTLNTEAFF

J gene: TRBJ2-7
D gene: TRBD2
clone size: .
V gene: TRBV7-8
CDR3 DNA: TGTGCCAGCAGCTTACCGCGGGAGGCGCACTCCTACGAGCAGTACTTC
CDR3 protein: CASSLPREAHSYEQYF

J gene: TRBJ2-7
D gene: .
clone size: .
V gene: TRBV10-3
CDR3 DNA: TGTGCCATCAGTGAGTCGAAGAGTACGGAGCAGTACTTC
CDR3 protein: CAISESKSTEQYF